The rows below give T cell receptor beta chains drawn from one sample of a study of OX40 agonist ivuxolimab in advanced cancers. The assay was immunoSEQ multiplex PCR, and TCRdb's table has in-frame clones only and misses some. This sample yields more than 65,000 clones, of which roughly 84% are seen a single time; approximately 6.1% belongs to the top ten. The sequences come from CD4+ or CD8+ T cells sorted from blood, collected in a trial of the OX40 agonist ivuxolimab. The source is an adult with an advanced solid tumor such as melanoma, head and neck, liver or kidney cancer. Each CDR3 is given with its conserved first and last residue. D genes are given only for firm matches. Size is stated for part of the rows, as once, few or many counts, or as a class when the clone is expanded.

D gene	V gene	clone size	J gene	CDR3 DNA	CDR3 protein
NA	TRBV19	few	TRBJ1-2	TGTGCCAGTAGTCTTGCTATGAGCTACACCTTC	CASSLAMSYTF
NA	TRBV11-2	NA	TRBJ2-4	TGTGCCAGCAGCTTAGGAGTTGACATTCAGTACTTC	CASSLGVDIQYF
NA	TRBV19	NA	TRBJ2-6	TGTGCCAGTAGTAGAGGGTCTGGGGCCAACGTCCTGACTTTC	CASSRGSGANVLTF
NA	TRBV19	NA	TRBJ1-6	TGTGCCAGTAGTATAGTAGGGGACAATTCACCCCTCCACTTT	CASSIVGDNSPLHF
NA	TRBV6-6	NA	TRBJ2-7	TGTGCCAGCAACTATCCCGATAGAGCCTACGAGCAGTACTTC	CASNYPDRAYEQYF
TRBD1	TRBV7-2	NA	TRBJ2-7	TGTGCCAGCAAGGAACAGGGGGCATCGTACGAGCAGTACTTC	CASKEQGASYEQYF
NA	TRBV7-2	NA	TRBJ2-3	TGTGCCAGCAGCCTAGCACACAGCACAGATACGCAGTATTTT	CASSLAHSTDTQYF
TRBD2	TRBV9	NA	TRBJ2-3	TGTGCCAGCAGCGTTCGGACTAGCGGAGATACGCAGTATTTT	CASSVRTSGDTQYF
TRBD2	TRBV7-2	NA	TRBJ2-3	TGTGCCAGCAGCAAACCCACTAGCGGGGCAGATACGCAGTATTTT	CASSKPTSGADTQYF
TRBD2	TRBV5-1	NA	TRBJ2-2	TGCGCCAGCAGCTTTTTTACGGGACTAGCGGGCCGAAACACCGGGGAGCTGTTTTTT	CASSFFTGLAGRNTGELFF
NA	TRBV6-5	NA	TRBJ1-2	TGTGCCAGCAGTTCATCCTGGGACTATGGCTACACCTTC	CASSSSWDYGYTF
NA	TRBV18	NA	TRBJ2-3	TGTGCCAGCTCACCAATCCCCCAGAGCACAGATACGCAGTATTTT	CASSPIPQSTDTQYF
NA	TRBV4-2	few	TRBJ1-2	TGTGCCAGCAGCCAAGATCTAGCAGGGGATCTTCATGGCTACACCTTC	CASSQDLAGDLHGYTF
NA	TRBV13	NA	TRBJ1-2	TGTGCCAGCGAACAGGGCTTAGCTAACTATGGCTACACCTTC	CASEQGLANYGYTF
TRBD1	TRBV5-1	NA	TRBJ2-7	TGCGCCAGCAGCCCGCGGACAGGGGCCTACGAGCAGTACTTC	CASSPRTGAYEQYF
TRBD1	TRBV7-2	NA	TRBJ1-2	TGTGCCAGCAGCTGGTCTTCGGGACAGGGATCCCTTGTGTATGGCTACACCTTC	CASSWSSGQGSLVYGYTF
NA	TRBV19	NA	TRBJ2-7	NA	CASSSVLRSDEQYF
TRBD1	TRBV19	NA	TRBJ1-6	TGTGCCAGTAGTGCATTCCGGGACAGCTCATCACCCCTCCACTTT	CASSAFRDSSSPLHF
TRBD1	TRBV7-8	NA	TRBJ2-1	TGTGCCAGCAGCCTCGCAGGGGGCGCAGTGACCTACAATGAGCAGTTCTTC	CASSLAGGAVTYNEQFF
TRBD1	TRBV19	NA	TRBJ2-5	TGTGCCAGTGGCAAAACAGGGGGCGTAACAGAGACCCAGTACTTC	CASGKTGGVTETQYF
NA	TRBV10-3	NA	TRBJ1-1	NA	CAISESALGMGRRAFF